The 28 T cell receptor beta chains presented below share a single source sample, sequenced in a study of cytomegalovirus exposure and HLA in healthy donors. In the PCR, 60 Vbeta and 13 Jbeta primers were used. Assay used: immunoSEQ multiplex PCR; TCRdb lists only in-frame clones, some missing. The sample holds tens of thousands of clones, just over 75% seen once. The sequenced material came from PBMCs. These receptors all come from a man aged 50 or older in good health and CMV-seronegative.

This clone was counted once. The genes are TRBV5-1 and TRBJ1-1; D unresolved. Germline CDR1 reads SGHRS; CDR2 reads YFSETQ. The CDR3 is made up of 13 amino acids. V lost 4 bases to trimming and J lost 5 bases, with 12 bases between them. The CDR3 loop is CASSREGRTEAFF. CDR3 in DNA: TGCGCCAGCAGCAGGGAGGGTAGGACTGAAGCTTTCTTT.

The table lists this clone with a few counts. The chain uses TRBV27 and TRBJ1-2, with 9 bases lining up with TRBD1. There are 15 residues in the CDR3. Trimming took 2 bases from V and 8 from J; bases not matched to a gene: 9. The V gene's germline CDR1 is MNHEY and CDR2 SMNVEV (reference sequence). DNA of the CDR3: TGTGCCAGCAGTTTACCCGGGACAGGGTTCCGCGGCTACACCTTC. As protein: CASSLPGTGFRGYTF.

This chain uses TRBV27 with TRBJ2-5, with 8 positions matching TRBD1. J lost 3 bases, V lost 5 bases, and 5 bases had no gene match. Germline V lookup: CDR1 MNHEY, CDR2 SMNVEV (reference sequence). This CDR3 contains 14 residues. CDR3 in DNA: TGTGCCAGCAGTCCGTCACAGGGGGAAGAGACCCAGTACTTC. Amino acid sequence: CASSPSQGEETQYF.

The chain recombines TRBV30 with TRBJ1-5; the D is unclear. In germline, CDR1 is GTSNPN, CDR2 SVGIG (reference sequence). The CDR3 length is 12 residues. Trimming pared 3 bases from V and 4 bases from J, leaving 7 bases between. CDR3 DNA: TGTGCCTGGAGCCGCACAAATCAGCCCCAGCATTTT. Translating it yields CAWSRTNQPQHF.

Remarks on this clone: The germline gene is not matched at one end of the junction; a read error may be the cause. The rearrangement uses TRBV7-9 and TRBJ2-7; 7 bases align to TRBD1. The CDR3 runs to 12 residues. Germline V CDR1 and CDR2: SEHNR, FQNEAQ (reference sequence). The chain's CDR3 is CASSFPGRGSHF. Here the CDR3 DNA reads TGTGCCAGCAGCTTTCCCGGCAGGGGGTCCCATTTC.

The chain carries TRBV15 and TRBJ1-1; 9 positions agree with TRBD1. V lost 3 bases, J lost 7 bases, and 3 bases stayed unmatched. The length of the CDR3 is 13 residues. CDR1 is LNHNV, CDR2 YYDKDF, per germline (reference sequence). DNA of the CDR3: TGTGCCACCAGCAGGGGGACAGGGAGTGAAGCTTTCTTT. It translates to CATSRGTGSEAFF.

CDR3 sequence: CASSSTGLGEQYF. The DNA for the CDR3 is TGTGCCAGCTCATCGACAGGGTTAGGCGAGCAGTACTTC. V and J are TRBV18 and TRBJ2-7; 7 nucleotides align to TRBD1. Germline CDR1 KGHSH, CDR2 LQKENI. Losses at the gene ends were 5 bases for V and 6 bases for J; bases not matched to a gene: 7. This CDR3 has 13 amino acids.

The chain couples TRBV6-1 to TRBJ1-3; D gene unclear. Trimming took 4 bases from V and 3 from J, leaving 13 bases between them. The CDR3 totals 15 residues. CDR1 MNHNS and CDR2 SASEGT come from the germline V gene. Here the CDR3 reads CASSGAPWLGNTIYF. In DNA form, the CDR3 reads TGTGCCAGCAGTGGGGCGCCTTGGCTTGGAAACACCATATATTTT.

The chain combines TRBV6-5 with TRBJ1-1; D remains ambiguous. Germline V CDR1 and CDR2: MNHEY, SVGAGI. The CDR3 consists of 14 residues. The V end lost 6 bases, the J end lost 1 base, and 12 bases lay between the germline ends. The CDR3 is CASSGNSGNTEAFF. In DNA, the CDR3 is TGTGCCAGCAGCGGCAACTCGGGGAACACTGAAGCTTTCTTT.

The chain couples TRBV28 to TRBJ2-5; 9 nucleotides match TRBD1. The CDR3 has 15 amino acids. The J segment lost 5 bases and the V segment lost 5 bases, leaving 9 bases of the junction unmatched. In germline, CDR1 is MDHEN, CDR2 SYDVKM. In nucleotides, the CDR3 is TGTGCCAGCAGTCCGGGTGGGACAGGGCATGAGACCCAGTACTTC. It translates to CASSPGGTGHETQYF.

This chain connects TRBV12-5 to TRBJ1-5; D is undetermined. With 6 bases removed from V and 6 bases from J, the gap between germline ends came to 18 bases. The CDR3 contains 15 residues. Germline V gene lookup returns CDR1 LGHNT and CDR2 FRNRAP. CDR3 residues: CASGDGYSPLQPQHF. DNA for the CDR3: TGTGCTAGTGGCGACGGGTATTCCCCCCTTCAGCCCCAGCATTTT.

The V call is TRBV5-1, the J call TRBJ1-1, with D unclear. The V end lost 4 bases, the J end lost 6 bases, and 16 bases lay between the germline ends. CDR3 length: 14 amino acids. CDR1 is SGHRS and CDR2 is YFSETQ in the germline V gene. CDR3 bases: TGCGCCAGCAGCGACCTCGTTGGGAGGCCTGAAGCTTTCTTT. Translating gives CASSDLVGRPEAFF.

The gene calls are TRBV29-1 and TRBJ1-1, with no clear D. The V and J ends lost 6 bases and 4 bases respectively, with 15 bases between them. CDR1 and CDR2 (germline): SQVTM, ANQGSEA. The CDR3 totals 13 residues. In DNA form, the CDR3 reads TGCAGCGTCTCTCGGGGAGTCTTCACTGAAGCTTTCTTT. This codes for CSVSRGVFTEAFF.

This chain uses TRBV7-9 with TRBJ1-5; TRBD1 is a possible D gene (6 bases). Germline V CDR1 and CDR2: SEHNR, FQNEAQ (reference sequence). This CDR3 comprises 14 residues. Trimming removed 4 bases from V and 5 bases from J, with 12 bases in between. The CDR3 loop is CASSSTGYDQPQHF. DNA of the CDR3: TGTGCCAGCAGCTCAACAGGGTACGATCAGCCCCAGCATTTT.

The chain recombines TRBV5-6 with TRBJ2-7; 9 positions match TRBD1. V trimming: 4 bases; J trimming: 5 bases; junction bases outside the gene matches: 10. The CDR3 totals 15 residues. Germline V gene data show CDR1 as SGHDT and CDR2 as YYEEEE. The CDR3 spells CASSAGTGRVNEQYF. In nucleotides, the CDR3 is TGTGCCAGCAGCGCCGGGACAGGGCGGGTGAACGAGCAGTACTTC.

Written as DNA, the CDR3 is TGCAGCACAAGGAGGGCAGATACGCAGTATTTT. It is translated as CSTRRADTQYF. The chain uses TRBV29-1 and TRBJ2-3; D perhaps matches TRBD2 (6 bases). The germline CDR1 and CDR2 sequences are SQVTM and ANQGSEA. This CDR3 is 11 amino acids long. V lost 8 bases and J 4 bases, leaving 10 bases between the germline ends.

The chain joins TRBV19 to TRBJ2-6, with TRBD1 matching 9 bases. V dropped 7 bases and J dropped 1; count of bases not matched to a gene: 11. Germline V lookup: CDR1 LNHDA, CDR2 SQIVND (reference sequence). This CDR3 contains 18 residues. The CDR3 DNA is TGTGCCAGTACCGCAGGGGGACAGGGTACTTCTGGGGCCAACGTCCTGACTTTC. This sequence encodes CASTAGGQGTSGANVLTF.

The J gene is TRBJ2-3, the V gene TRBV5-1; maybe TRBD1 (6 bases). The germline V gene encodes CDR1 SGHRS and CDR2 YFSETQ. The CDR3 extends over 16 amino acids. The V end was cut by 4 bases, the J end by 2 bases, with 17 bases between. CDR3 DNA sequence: TGCGCCAGCAGCCTGGGACACGAGGGCCACACAGATACGCAGTATTTT. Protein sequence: CASSLGHEGHTDTQYF.

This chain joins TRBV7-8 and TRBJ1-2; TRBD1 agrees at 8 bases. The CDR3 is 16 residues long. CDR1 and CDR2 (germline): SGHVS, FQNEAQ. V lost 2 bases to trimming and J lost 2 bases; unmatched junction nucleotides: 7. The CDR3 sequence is CASSLKTGVLNYGYTF. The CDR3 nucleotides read TGTGCCAGCAGCTTAAAGACAGGGGTGTTAAACTATGGCTACACCTTC.

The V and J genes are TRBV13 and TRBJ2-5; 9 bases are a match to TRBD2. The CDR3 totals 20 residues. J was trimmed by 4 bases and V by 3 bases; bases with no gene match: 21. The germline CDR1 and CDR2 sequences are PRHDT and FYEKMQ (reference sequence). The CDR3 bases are TGTGCCAGCAGCTTCGCCCCGGGACTAGCAGATATCTGGGCCCCAGAGACCCAGTACTTC. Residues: CASSFAPGLADIWAPETQYF.

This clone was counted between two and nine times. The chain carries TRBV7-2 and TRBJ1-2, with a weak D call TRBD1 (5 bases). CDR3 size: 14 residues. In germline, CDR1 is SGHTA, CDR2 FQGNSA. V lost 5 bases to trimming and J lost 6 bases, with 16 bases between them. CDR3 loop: CASSQRPGGDGYTF. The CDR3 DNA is TGTGCCAGCAGCCAACGACCGGGGGGTGATGGCTACACCTTC.

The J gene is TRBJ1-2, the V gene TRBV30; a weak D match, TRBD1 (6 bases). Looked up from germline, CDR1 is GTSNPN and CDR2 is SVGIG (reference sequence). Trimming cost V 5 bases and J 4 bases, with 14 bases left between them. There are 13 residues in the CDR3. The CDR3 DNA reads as TGTGCCTGGGGACAGACGAACGCCTATGGCTACACCTTC. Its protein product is CAWGQTNAYGYTF.

CDR3 sequence (DNA): TGTGCCAGCAGTTTTTCCACGGCGGGCTACGAGCAGTACTTC. It translates to CASSFSTAGYEQYF. V usage is TRBV27 and J usage is TRBJ2-7; possible D gene TRBD2, 5 bases. This CDR3 region has 14 residues. Germline V gene lookup returns CDR1 MNHEY and CDR2 SMNVEV (reference sequence). The ends were cut back, 3 bases at V and 3 bases at J, with 12 bases in the middle.

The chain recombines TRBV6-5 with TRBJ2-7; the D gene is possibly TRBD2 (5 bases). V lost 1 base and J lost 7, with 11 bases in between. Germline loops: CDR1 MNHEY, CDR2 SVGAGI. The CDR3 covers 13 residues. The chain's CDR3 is CASSYWQEEEQYF. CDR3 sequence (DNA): TGTGCCAGCAGTTACTGGCAGGAGGAAGAGCAGTACTTC.

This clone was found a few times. DNA for the CDR3: TGTGCCAGCAGCCCCACCGGCAGGGTTTATTCACCCCTCCACTTT. Its translation is CASSPTGRVYSPLHF. This sequence joins TRBV28 and TRBJ1-6; D may be TRBD1 (5 bases). This CDR3 comprises 15 residues. The V and J ends lost 6 bases and 8 bases respectively, with 17 bases between them. Germline values: CDR1 MDHEN, CDR2 SYDVKM.

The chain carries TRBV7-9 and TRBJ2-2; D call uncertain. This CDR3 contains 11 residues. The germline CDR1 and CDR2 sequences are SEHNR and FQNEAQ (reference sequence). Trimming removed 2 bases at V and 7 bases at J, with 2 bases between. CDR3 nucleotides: TGTGCCAGCAGCTTATACGGGGAGCTGTTTTTT. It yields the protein CASSLYGELFF.

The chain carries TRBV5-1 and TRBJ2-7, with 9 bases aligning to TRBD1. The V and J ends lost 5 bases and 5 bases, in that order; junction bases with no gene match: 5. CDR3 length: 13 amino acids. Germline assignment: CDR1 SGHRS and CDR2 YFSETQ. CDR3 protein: CASRGTGMDEQYF. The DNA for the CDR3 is TGCGCCAGCAGGGGGACAGGGATGGACGAGCAGTACTTC.

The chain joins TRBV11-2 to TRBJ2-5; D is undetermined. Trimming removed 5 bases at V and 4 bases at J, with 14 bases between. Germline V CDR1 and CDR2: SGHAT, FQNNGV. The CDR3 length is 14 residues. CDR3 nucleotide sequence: TGTGCCAGCAGCCGTACGACTTCGGGAGAGACCCAGTACTTC. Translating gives CASSRTTSGETQYF. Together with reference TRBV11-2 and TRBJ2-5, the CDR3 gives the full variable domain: EAGVAQSPRYKIIEKRQSVAFWCNPISGHATLYWYQQILGQGPKLLIQFQNNGVVDDSQLPKDRFSAERLKGVDSTLKIQPAKLEDSAVYLCASSRTTSGETQYFGPGTRLLVL.